The text below deals with one TCR beta chain. Its target is unknown. This sample is part of a study of a mutant IDH1 vaccine in newly diagnosed glioma. Findings and caveats of the study: Vaccine-induced immune responses were detected in over 90% of patients.

CDR3 size: 12 residues. The J segment lost 10 bases and the V segment lost 8 bases, leaving 8 bases of the junction unmatched. CDR1 SNHLY and CDR2 FYNNEI come from the germline V gene. Time point noted: week 35, safety follow-up. What each vaccine dose contained was 300 ug of mutant IDH1 20-mer peptide, accompanied by topical imiquimod. Clones were read by immunoSEQ multiplex PCR, and TCRdb kept only the in-frame ones, dropping some. The sample lists tens of thousands of clones, less than 90% occurring once. The specimen was PBMCs, collected from a glioma patient whose treatment included an IDH1 peptide vaccine. The sequence derives from a man aged 40-49 years with glioma. The chain has TRBV2 and TRBJ2-4; TRBD2 matches at 7 bases. CDR3 region: CASGPGEGIQYF. The CDR3 DNA sequence: TGTGCCAGCGGTCCGGGGGAGGGTATTCAGTACTTC.